The entry below gives a single T cell receptor (beta chain) sequence along with its context. The specificity of this receptor is unknown. Base-call qualities are not available, and no considerably larger clone is one nucleotide away. The library relied on the immunoSEQ multiplex PCR assay. The multiplex PCR relied on a mix of 60 forward primers for TCR Vbeta segments and 13 reverse primers for TCR Jbeta segments. The CDR3 region of rearranged TCR beta genes was amplified from genomic DNA by a multiplex PCR assay. On the Illumina HiSeq System, the amplified TCR beta libraries were sequenced as 87-base-pair reads. As for the authors' bioinformatics: In a later analysis, tens of millions of unique TCR beta chains were counted across the 666 repertoires, and roughly 11 million of these chains were shared by at least two donors. A nearest-neighbor algorithm error-corrected the raw reads and collapsed the reads into unique sequences, merging closely related sequences to remove PCR and sequencing errors. Alignment of CDR3 sequences to IMGT reference sequences was used to assign V, D and J gene segments. For a sequence to be retained, at least a six-nucleotide match to both a V gene segment and a J gene segment was required. A rearrangement counted as productive if the CDR3 had no stop codons and remained in frame with V and J, and every other rearrangement counted as non-productive. Following IMGT convention, CDR3 was defined as the stretch from the second conserved V-encoded cysteine to the conserved J-encoded phenylalanine. In an earlier analysis of roughly 610 of the donors, sequences lacking an unambiguous match to a single V gene segment were excluded. An earlier analysis of 587 of the donors classified V segments as functional when productive rearrangements were above 56.7% and as segregating when the standard deviation between donors was above 5%. A statistical classification framework was built to diagnose cytomegalovirus status from the catalog of TCR beta chain sequences. In a later analysis, TCR nucleotide sequences were compared against IMGT/GENE-DB human TR gene sequences so that V and J genes could be assigned. Using the TCRdist pipeline, a later analysis assigned CDR3 sequences along with most-parsimonious VDJ recombination scenarios. A later analysis defined each TCR beta chain by its CDR3 amino acid sequence plus V-gene family, and excluded reads lacking a unique V-gene family. To address suspected cross-contamination and a sequencing artifact, a later analysis removed under 600 highly shared, low-generation-probability nucleotide sequences. For each public chain, a later analysis derived a clonal expansion index from normalized ranks of inferred template counts within each repertoire. A later analysis computed generation probabilities with a VDJ recombination model fitted to out-of-frame rearrangements, and checked the results against IGoR. In a later analysis, hypergeometric tests were used to score TCR-TCR, TCR-HLA and TCR-CMV co-occurrence, with a repertoire-size bias correction applied to TCR pairs. False discovery rates were estimated in a later analysis by permuting HLA or CMV assignments 20 times. In a later analysis, co-occurring TCRs were grouped with DBSCAN, and TCRdist sequence similarity was added when clustering was performed within HLA-allele-positive subsets. Repertoires with fewer than 30,000 or more than 120,000 public chains were left out of co-occurrence clustering, as were four to six repertoires with anomalous nucleotide sharing. TCRdb retrieved this table from immuneACCESS and kept in-frame rearrangements only. Not all clones are present; in checked studies, unresolved V genes account for under half, and no reason is known for the remainder. From that table come the V and J calls and clone size; the DNA was used to work out D and trimming. Within this sample are 100,000 to 150,000 clones, with roughly 78% of them counted one time only. Approximately 10% of the sample goes to the ten largest clones.

The cohort consisted of 666 healthy bone marrow donors. Cohort members were all nominally healthy when sampled, although unrecorded immune exposures were likely present. The donor tested CMV seropositive and was one of the 289 seropositive cohort members. Every donor gave a peripheral blood sample, and the peripheral blood mononuclear cells from that sample were used for TCR beta sequencing. The Qiagen DNeasy Blood Extraction Kit was used to extract genomic DNA from the blood cell samples. The sample comes from a study of cytomegalovirus exposure and HLA in healthy donors (dated 2017 in TCRdb). In terms of the full investigation: An earlier analysis of 587 of the donors reported around 280 Gb of sequence data and approximately 120 million unique TCR beta sequences obtained from about 179 million T cells. An early release covering roughly 600 HLA-typed donors comprised roughly 300 gigabases of sequencing data and tens of millions of unique TCR sequences. Of the 398 genotyped donors, over 65% fell in the genetic ancestry cluster associated with self-reported Caucasian donors. The study was designed to test whether signatures of past pathogen exposure could be identified by cataloging public T cell receptors. The study used immunosequencing to profile the T cell repertoires of several hundred subjects and linked those repertoires to cytomegalovirus serostatus. A separate validation cohort of over 95 different subjects was used in addition to the 666-subject first cohort. To predict cytomegalovirus infection status, the study brought together high-throughput TCR immunosequencing, statistical association of individual TCRs with disease status, and machine learning. A later analysis re-examined previously published TCR beta repertoires from several hundred donors and added high-resolution HLA genotyping to investigate patterns of TCR occurrence. The later analysis used no new phenotypic data to find candidate immune exposures, relying instead on TCR beta sequences and their occurrence across donors. In an earlier analysis of more than 550 of the donors, high-throughput TCR beta sequencing was used to judge whether each TCR beta V gene segment behaved as functional or pseudogenic. Donor age, sex, ethnicity and CMV serostatus were compiled alongside the repertoire data. A later genetic analysis took genome-wide SNP genotypes for about three fifths of the roughly 670 donors and used that subset as a discovery cohort. All discovery cohort repertoires had been generated using a single sequencing platform. Class I and class II HLA loci were covered by the typing at four-digit resolution. The number of donors typed differed by locus, with about 629-630 for A, B, C, DRB1 and DQB1, over 500 for DQA1, over 600 for DPA1, and 450 to 480 for DPB1. Because of strong linkage in the cohort, five DR-DQ haplotypes were treated as single units for association and clustering. Among around 400 genotyped donors of the cohort, an average of around 240,000 unique TCR beta nucleotide sequences were sequenced per donor, 15% to 20% of them non-productive. Paper-wide results and their limitations: Linkage disequilibrium might explain the correlated functional status among segregating V segments, but an unknown experimental factor could not be ruled out. When HLA alleles, especially DR and DQ, strongly co-occurred, TCR associations were difficult to assign to individual alleles. A cluster of highly shared sequence variants was judged likely to be a technical artifact of the sequencing pipeline. In a later analysis, HLA-associated TCR beta chains showed more clonal expansion and lower generation probabilities than non-associated chains that were equally common. The 87-base-pair reads could not distinguish some IMGT-functional V segments, including TRBV6-2 and TRBV6-3, so those segments were excluded. According to a later analysis, parvovirus B19, influenza, CMV and Epstein-Barr virus appeared linked to several top co-occurrence clusters. A later analysis associated 15,000 or so TCR beta sequences with specific HLA alleles at a false discovery rate of 0.05. The classifier was reported to diagnose cytomegalovirus status with high specificity and sensitivity in both the original cohort and the validation cohort. The presence/absence analyses assumed that sequencing depth was roughly uniform across donors, and that assumption may not be true. This cohort had only TCR beta chains sequenced, and the lack of alpha or paired-chain data limited which features could be detected. Immune exposure information for the cohort was limited to CMV serostatus. Compared with the approximately 710-donor mean, donors in an Asian-associated ancestry cluster had fewer N-insertions in productive TCRs, according to a later genetic analysis. A few of the identified cytomegalovirus-associated TCR beta chains were confirmed in vitro to be specific for cytomegalovirus antigens. Because counts were too low, approximately 18 rarely observed V segments, including chromosome 9 orphons, were excluded from the earlier analysis of 587 of the donors. Across donors, most TCR sequences were observed very rarely, whereas some public TCRs were present in many individuals. The authors suggested that the approach could potentially be generalized to other disease states and immunological phenotypes. Because HLA typing was missing for some donors at each locus, association tests included only the typed subset. The study gave a list of 150 to 200 TCR beta chains associated with cytomegalovirus. In an earlier analysis of approximately 590 of the donors, most TCR beta V segments appeared in productive rearrangements about 87% or about 30% of the time, broadly matching IMGT annotations. A further reported finding was that TCR beta sequences accurately predicted the HLA-A and HLA-B alleles for most subjects in the first cohort. A later genetic analysis associated a missense DCLRE1C variant with V-gene and J-gene trimming of TCR beta chains, and an independent cohort replicated the association. Most CMV-associated TCR beta chains appeared to be HLA-restricted in a later analysis, and the HLA associations seemed to be driven largely by CMV exposure. According to a later analysis, TCR association rates differed among HLA loci, with DRB1 alleles showing the most associated TCRs and HLA-C alleles showing the fewest.

The CDR3 goes from the cysteine to the phenylalanine over 13 residues. The read is trimmed to its CDR3 DNA, 39 bases read in frame from base 1. Trimming removed 8 bases from V and 7 bases from J; the gene matches leave 10 bases unexplained. The germline V gene (reference sequence) specifies MNHEY as CDR1 and SMNVEV as CDR2. The receptor was derived from a man in his thirties or forties in good health and CMV-seropositive. Input material: PBMCs. The chain is encoded by TRBV27 joined to TRBJ2-7; TRBD1 fits 8 bases in the junction. The CDR3 corresponds to CASLGGQGTEQYF. DNA sequence: TGTGCCAGCCTTGGAGGACAGGGTACGGAGCAGTACTTC.